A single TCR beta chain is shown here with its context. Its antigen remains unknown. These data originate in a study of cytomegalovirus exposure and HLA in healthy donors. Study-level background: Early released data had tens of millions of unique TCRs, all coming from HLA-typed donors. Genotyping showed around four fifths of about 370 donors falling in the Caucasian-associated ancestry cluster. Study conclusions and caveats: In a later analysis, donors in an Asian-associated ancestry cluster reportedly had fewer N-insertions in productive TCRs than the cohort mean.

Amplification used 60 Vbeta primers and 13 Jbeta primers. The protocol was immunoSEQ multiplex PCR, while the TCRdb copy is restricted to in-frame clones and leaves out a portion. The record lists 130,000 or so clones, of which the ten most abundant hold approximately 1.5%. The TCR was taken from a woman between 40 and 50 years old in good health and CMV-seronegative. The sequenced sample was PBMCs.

CDR3 region: CASSSIVESSYEQYF. CDR3 nucleotides: TGTGCCAGCAGCTCCATTGTGGAGAGCTCCTACGAGCAGTACTTC. The chain carries TRBV7-2 and TRBJ2-7; no clear D. The germline V gene encodes CDR1 SGHTA and CDR2 FQGNSA. Trimming left V 4 bases short and J 0 bases short, with 13 bases between. The CDR3 has 15 residues.